The 23 T cell receptor beta chains presented below share a single source sample, sequenced in a study of T cell responses to AZD1222 COVID-19 vaccine. Sequencing was performed with immunoSEQ multiplex PCR; in TCRdb, only in-frame clones are kept and a portion is missing. Among some 120,000 clones, around 81% were seen once, and the ten largest hold around 9.9%. Sequenced material: peripheral blood, taken on day 0 of AZD1222 vaccination. The receptors originated from an adult in good health.

The rearrangement joins TRBV7-2 to TRBJ2-1; either TRBD1 or TRBD2 may fit D (5 bases each). The CDR3 is 16 residues long. Trimming stripped 4 bases from V and 7 bases from J, with 20 bases between. Germline-derived CDR1 and CDR2 are SGHTA and FQGNSA. The CDR3 region is CASSWGSSLARNEQFF. CDR3 sequence (DNA): TGTGCCAGCAGCTGGGGGTCCTCCCTTGCTAGGAATGAGCAGTTCTTC.

This chain uses TRBV12-3 or TRBV12-4 with TRBJ2-5; no reliable D call. The V end lost 3 bases, the J end lost 5 bases, and 7 bases lay between the germline ends. The length of the CDR3 is 12 residues. CDR3 amino acids: CASSFSGETQYF. In nucleotides, the CDR3 is TGTGCCAGCAGTTTCTCCGGGGAGACCCAGTACTTC.

The V call is TRBV5-1, the J call TRBJ2-7; 7 bases map to TRBD1. Germline loops: CDR1 SGHRS, CDR2 YFSETQ. With V trimmed by 1 base and J by 1 base, 11 bases remained unmatched. CDR3 size: 17 residues. The CDR3 DNA sequence: TGCGCCAGCAGCTTGCCCCGAGACAGGGAGCGGTCCTACGAGCAGTACTTC. Amino acids: CASSLPRDRERSYEQYF.

The CDR3 DNA reads TGTGCCAGCTCACAGGGACAGTCTAATTCACCCCTCCACTTT. The encoded protein is CASSQGQSNSPLHF. The V and J genes are TRBV18 and TRBJ1-6; 7 nucleotides align to TRBD1. The CDR3 consists of 14 residues. CDR1 KGHSH and CDR2 LQKENI come from the germline V gene. Trimming at V came to 4 bases and at J to 6 bases, leaving 3 bases not matched to a gene.

The CDR3 DNA is TGTGCCATCAGTGTTACGGCTACCTCCTACAATGAGCAGTTCTTC. Protein: CAISVTATSYNEQFF. The chain uses TRBV10-3 and TRBJ2-1; D not resolved. The V gene's germline CDR1 is ENHRY and CDR2 SYGVKD. V lost 4 bases and J 0 bases, leaving 10 bases between the germline ends. CDR3 length: 15 residues.

This clone was counted between two and nine times. The V gene is TRBV6-5, the J gene TRBJ1-2; D is unresolved. CDR1 and CDR2 (germline): MNHEY, SVGAGI. The CDR3 spans 14 residues. Trimming pared 0 bases from V and 3 bases from J, leaving 8 bases between. CDR3 in DNA: TGTGCCAGCAGTTACTCTCAGGTTTACTATGGCTACACCTTC. This gives the protein CASSYSQVYYGYTF.

This sequence joins TRBV5-4 and TRBJ2-2; possible D gene TRBD1, 6 bases. Germline V gives CDR1 SGHNT, CDR2 YYREEE (reference sequence). The CDR3 runs to 15 residues. Trimming shortened V by 4 bases and J by 5 bases, and 15 bases separated the two germline ends. CDR3 protein: CASSKTQGGTGELFF. The CDR3 region has the DNA TGTGCCAGCAGCAAGACACAGGGTGGGACCGGGGAGCTGTTTTTT. The whole variable domain, remainder taken from reference TRBV5-4 and TRBJ2-2, is ETGVTQSPTHLIKTRGQQVTLRCSSQSGHNTVSWYQQALGQGPQFIFQYYREEENGRGNFPPRFSGLQFPNYSSELNVNALELDDSALYLCASSKTQGGTGELFFGEGSRLTVL.

Of note for this clone: One junction end does not reproduce the germline sequence, and a read error may be involved. The chain combines TRBV28 with TRBJ1-3; 7 bases match TRBD1. CDR3 length equals 14 residues. Germline V gene data show CDR1 as MDHEN and CDR2 as SYDVKM. CDR3 protein: CASSLSGGGNTIYF. The CDR3 coding sequence is TGTGCCAGTAGTTTATCAGGGGGAGGAAACACCATATATTTT.

This clone came up once. This sequence joins TRBV5-6 and TRBJ2-3; D is tentatively TRBD1 or TRBD2 (5 bases each). The CDR3 is 15 amino acids. Trimming pared 4 bases from V and 4 bases from J, leaving 16 bases between. From germline, CDR1 is SGHDT and CDR2 YYEEEE. The CDR3 region is CASSPGMRGADTQYF. The CDR3 bases are TGTGCCAGCAGCCCCGGTATGAGGGGAGCAGATACGCAGTATTTT.

The V gene is TRBV19, the J gene TRBJ1-1, with unresolved D. V lost 4 bases, J lost 1 base, and 4 bases lay in between. There are 12 residues in the CDR3. Germline V gene sequence: CDR1 LNHDA, CDR2 SQIVND (reference sequence). Here the CDR3 reads CASSTRNTEAFF. The CDR3, as DNA: TGTGCCAGTAGTACAAGGAACACTGAAGCTTTCTTT. The whole variable domain, remainder taken from reference TRBV19 and TRBJ1-1, is DGGITQSPKYLFRKEGQNVTLSCEQNLNHDAMYWYRQDPGQGLRLIYYSQIVNDFQKGDIAEGYSVSREKKESFPLTVTSAQKNPTAFYLCASSTRNTEAFFGQGTRLTVV.

V usage is TRBV19 and J usage is TRBJ1-5, with D possibly TRBD1 on 6 matching bases. The V end was cut by 1 base, the J end by 1 base, with 14 bases between. The CDR3 has 17 residues. CDR1 and CDR2 from the germline V gene are LNHDA and SQIVND (reference sequence). CDR3 nucleotides: TGTGCCAGTAGTATAGGTCCAGGAGGGGGAAGCAATCAGCCCCAGCATTTT. Encoded protein: CASSIGPGGGSNQPQHF.

The chain employs TRBV11-3 and TRBJ2-7, with D possibly being TRBD2 (6 bases). Per the germline V gene, CDR1 is SGHNT and CDR2 is YENEEA. The CDR3 consists of 14 residues. V lost 4 bases to trimming and J lost 3 bases, with 13 bases between them. This chain's CDR3 is CASSSRESHYEQYF. In DNA form, the CDR3 reads TGTGCCAGCAGCTCCCGGGAGTCTCACTACGAGCAGTACTTC.

This clone came up a few times. The J gene is TRBJ2-7, the V gene TRBV15; perhaps D is TRBD1 or TRBD2 (5 bases each). Germline assignment: CDR1 LNHNV and CDR2 YYDKDF (reference sequence). CDR3 length equals 16 residues. Trimming left V 0 bases short and J 4 bases short, with 16 bases between. The CDR3 spells CATSRDSGTALYEQYF. In DNA, the CDR3 is TGTGCCACCAGCAGAGATAGTGGGACGGCACTTTACGAGCAGTACTTC.

The chain uses TRBV30 and TRBJ2-7, with 10 bases fitting TRBD1. The V and J ends lost 8 bases and 2 bases, in that order; junction bases with no gene match: 9. The CDR3 is 14 residues long. Germline CDR1 and CDR2: GTSNPN and SVGIG (reference sequence). CDR3: CAGGGTGVPYEQYF. The CDR3 nucleotides are TGTGCCGGGGGTGGGACAGGGGTCCCCTACGAGCAGTACTTC.

This chain joins TRBV4-1 and TRBJ1-6; TRBD1 agrees at 7 bases. Germline V gene lookup returns CDR1 MGHRA and CDR2 YSYEKL. V was pared by 3 bases and J by 10 bases, with 12 bases of the junction left unmatched. This CDR3 has 16 amino acids. The CDR3 loop reads CASSQGGGLRDSPLHF. CDR3 coding DNA: TGCGCCAGCAGCCAGGGAGGGGGCCTTCGAGACTCACCCCTCCACTTT.

This CDR3 is CASSRGGATGNTIYF. CDR3 bases: TGTGCCAGCAGCCGTGGGGGGGCTACTGGAAACACCATATATTTT. The chain carries TRBV5-4 and TRBJ1-3, with D tentatively TRBD1 (6 bases). This CDR3 has 15 residues. CDR1 and CDR2 (germline): SGHNT, YYREEE (reference sequence). V lost 4 bases and J lost 2, with 13 bases in between.

V usage is TRBV29-1 and J usage is TRBJ2-2; weak D call: TRBD1 (5 bases). The CDR3 length is 14 residues. The V gene lost 0 bases and the J gene lost 6 bases, with 11 bases spanning the gap. The germline gives CDR1 SQVTM, CDR2 ANQGSEA. Here the CDR3 DNA reads TGCAGCGTTGAAGATCTTAGGGGCCCCGGGGAGCTGTTTTTT. It yields the protein CSVEDLRGPGELFF.

The chain uses TRBV6-4 and TRBJ2-2; 10 nucleotides agree with TRBD2. V shed 9 bases, J shed 7 bases, and the junction held 14 bases outside the gene matches. Germline V gene sequence: CDR1 MRHNA, CDR2 SNTAGT. The length of the CDR3 is 16 residues. CDR3 residues: CARRPPSGGVSGELFF. CDR3 bases: TGTGCCAGGAGACCCCCAAGCGGGGGGGTGAGCGGGGAGCTGTTTTTT.

The V gene is TRBV19, the J gene TRBJ1-5; weak D call: TRBD1 (6 bases). Trimming left V 10 bases short and J 5 bases short, with 18 bases between. Germline V gene lookup returns CDR1 LNHDA and CDR2 SQIVND (reference sequence). CDR3 size: 14 residues. The CDR3 region has the DNA TGTGCCATAGGGGGGTCTCAGGGCCATCAGCCCCAGCATTTT. It codes for CAIGGSQGHQPQHF. The full variable domain, in which reference TRBV19 and TRBJ1-5 provide the parts outside the CDR3, is DGGITQSPKYLFRKEGQNVTLSCEQNLNHDAMYWYRQDPGQGLRLIYYSQIVNDFQKGDIAEGYSVSREKKESFPLTVTSAQKNPTAFYLCAIGGSQGHQPQHFGDGTRLSIL.

The rearrangement links TRBV6-5 to TRBJ2-7; D may be TRBD1 or TRBD2 (5 bases each). CDR3 length: 16 amino acids. Trimming took 2 bases from V and 3 from J, leaving 17 bases between them. Germline CDR1 is MNHEY and CDR2 is SVGAGI. This CDR3 is CASSYGGPELNYEQYF. The CDR3 DNA is TGTGCCAGCAGTTACGGGGGACCGGAGTTAAACTACGAGCAGTACTTC.

V is TRBV2 and J is TRBJ2-1, with 10 bases identical to TRBD2. Germline-derived CDR1 and CDR2 are SNHLY and FYNNEI. V was pared by 10 bases and J by 2 bases, with 8 bases of the junction left unmatched. The CDR3 runs 15 residues. CDR3 sequence: CATSLAGETYNEQFF. The CDR3 DNA follows: TGTGCCACTTCCCTAGCGGGAGAGACCTACAATGAGCAGTTCTTC. Filled out from reference TRBV2 and TRBJ2-1, the complete variable domain reads EPEVTQTPSHQVTQMGQEVILRCVPISNHLYFYWYRQILGQKVEFLVSFYNNEISEKSEIFDDQFSVERPDGSNFTLKIRSTKLEDSAMYFCATSLAGETYNEQFFGPGTRLTVL.

The chain carries TRBV5-6 and TRBJ2-1; tentatively, D is TRBD2 (5 bases). Germline CDR1 SGHDT, CDR2 YYEEEE. The CDR3 covers 13 residues. The V end was cut by 2 bases, the J end by 6 bases, with 9 bases between. CDR3 loop: CASSFTRSNEQFF. The CDR3 nucleotides are TGTGCCAGCAGCTTCACTAGGAGCAATGAGCAGTTCTTC. Drawing the rest from reference TRBV5-6 and TRBJ2-1, the complete variable domain is DAGVTQSPTHLIKTRGQQVTLRCSPKSGHDTVSWYQQALGQGPQFIFQYYEEEERQRGNFPDRFSGHQFPNYSSELNVNALLLGDSALYLCASSFTRSNEQFFGPGTRLTVL.

This chain joins TRBV7-2 and TRBJ2-7; 7 bases map to TRBD1. With 3 bases clipped from V and 5 bases from J, the junction kept 4 bases outside the gene matches. Germline V gives CDR1 SGHTA, CDR2 FQGNSA. The CDR3 is 13 residues long. The CDR3 here is CASSFNRGDEQYF. CDR3 nucleotides: TGTGCCAGCAGCTTTAACAGGGGAGACGAGCAGTACTTC.